This T cell receptor beta chain was recorded in a study of graft-versus-host responses after intestinal transplantation. CDR3 length equals 19 residues. CDR1 SGHAT and CDR2 FQNNGV come from the germline V gene. The V end was cut by 5 bases, the J end by 0 bases, with 23 bases between. On this clone itself: Its antigen remains unknown.

Clones were sequenced by immunoSEQ multiplex PCR, and TCRdb holds only the in-frame ones, with some missing. This table holds approximately 90,000 clones, 75% to 95% found once. Sequenced material: unstimulated CD8+ T cells sorted from spleen or lymph node cells, taken before transplant. The TCR was taken from a human donor who was the organ donor for an intestinal transplant. The chain is built from TRBV11-2 and TRBJ1-3; D is unresolved. CDR3: CASSPFFVPGGYSGNTIYF. The CDR3 bases are TGTGCCAGCAGCCCATTTTTTGTCCCAGGCGGCTACTCTGGAAACACCATATATTTT.